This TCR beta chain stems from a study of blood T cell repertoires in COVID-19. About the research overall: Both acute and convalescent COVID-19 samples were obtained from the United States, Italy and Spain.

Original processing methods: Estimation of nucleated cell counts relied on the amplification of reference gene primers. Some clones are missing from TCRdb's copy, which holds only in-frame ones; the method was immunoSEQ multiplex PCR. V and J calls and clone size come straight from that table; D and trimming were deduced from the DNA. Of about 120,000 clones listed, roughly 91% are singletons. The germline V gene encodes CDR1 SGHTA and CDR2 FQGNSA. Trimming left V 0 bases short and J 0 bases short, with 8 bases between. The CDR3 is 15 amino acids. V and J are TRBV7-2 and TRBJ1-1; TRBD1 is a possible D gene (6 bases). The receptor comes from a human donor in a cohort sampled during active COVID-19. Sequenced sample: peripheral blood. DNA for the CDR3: TGTGCCAGCAGCTTAGCGGGGACAATGAACACTGAAGCTTTCTTT. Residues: CASSLAGTMNTEAFF. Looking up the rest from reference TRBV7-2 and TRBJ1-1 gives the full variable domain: GAGVSQSPSNKVTEKGKDVELRCDPISGHTALYWYRQSLGQGLEFLIYFQGNSAPDKSGLPSDRFSAERTGGSVSTLTIQRTQQEDSAVYLCASSLAGTMNTEAFFGQGTRLTVV.